These 23 T cell receptor beta chains originate from one sample sequenced in a study of T cells after yellow fever vaccination. MiXCR was run by TCRdb on the 5' RACE reads, yielding one entry per CDR3 protein. The data show hundreds of thousands of distinct CDR3 sequences, with roughly 5.2% seen just once and about 3.5% held by the top ten. The sample here was CD4+ T cells sorted from PBMCs, taken on the day of the yellow fever booster vaccination. The receptors here all came from a man aged 18 to 30 who received the YFV17D yellow fever vaccine.

This clonotype was observed a few times. This sequence joins TRBV7-2 and TRBJ1-6, with 7 nucleotides matching TRBD1. CDR3 length: 18 residues. Germline assignment: CDR1 SGHTA and CDR2 FQGNSA. Losses at the gene ends were 7 bases for V and 0 bases for J; bases not matched to a gene: 12. CDR3 loop: CASTYRQGGSSYNSPLHF. DNA for the CDR3: TGTGCCAGCACGTACAGACAGGGTGGGAGCTCCTATAATTCACCCCTCCACTTT.

Ten or more counts support this clonotype. The chain carries TRBV3-1 and TRBJ2-7; TRBD2 agrees at 7 bases. CDR1 is LGHDT and CDR2 is YNNKEL in the germline V gene (reference sequence). V lost 4 bases, J lost 5 bases, and 8 bases stayed unmatched. The CDR3 has 14 residues. CDR3 in amino acids: CASSPLLAEDEQYF. The CDR3 DNA sequence: TGTGCCAGCAGCCCACTCCTAGCGGAGGACGAGCAGTACTTC.

CDR3 protein: CSARDLRGASYEQYV. The CDR3 nucleotides read TGCAGTGCTAGAGATTTGCGGGGGGCCTCCTACGAGCAGTACGTC. This rearrangement joins TRBV20-1 to TRBJ2-7, with 8 bases that match TRBD2. V was pared by 0 bases and J by 0 bases, with 4 bases of the junction left unmatched. CDR3 size: 15 residues. Germline assignment: CDR1 DFQATT and CDR2 SNEGSKA (reference sequence).

This clonotype came up many times. The chain employs TRBV30 and TRBJ2-1, with D hard to call. The V end lost 3 bases, the J end lost 5 bases, and 8 bases lay between the germline ends. The germline V gene has CDR1 GTSNPN and CDR2 SVGIG (reference sequence). This CDR3 has 12 amino acids. The CDR3 region has the DNA TGTGCCTGGAGCCGGCCGGACAATGAGCAGTTCTTC. It translates to CAWSRPDNEQFF. Combining the CDR3 with reference TRBV30 and TRBJ2-1 gives the whole variable domain SQTIHQWPATLVQPVGSPLSLECTVEGTSNPNLYWYRQAAGRGLQLLFYSVGIGQISSEVPQNLSASRPQDRQFILSSKKLLLSDSGFYLCAWSRPDNEQFFGPGTRLTVL.

The chain uses TRBV12-5 and TRBJ2-1; 8 nucleotides match TRBD1. This CDR3 contains 17 residues. From germline, CDR1 is LGHNT and CDR2 FRNRAP. The junction had 14 bases not matched to a gene; V was cut back by 4 bases and J by 6 bases. The CDR3: CASGSPGQGAYPNEQFF. The DNA of the CDR3 is TGTGCTAGTGGTTCCCCGGGGCAGGGGGCCTATCCCAATGAGCAGTTCTTC.

Many counts were recorded for this clonotype. The V gene is TRBV6-2 or TRBV6-3, the J gene TRBJ2-1; possibly TRBD2 for D (5 bases). Germline V lookup: CDR1 MNHEY, CDR2 SVGEGT. This CDR3 is built from 14 residues. V lost 5 bases and J 7 bases, leaving 15 bases between the germline ends. CDR3 sequence: CASSRPSEGNEQFF. The CDR3 region has the DNA TGTGCCAGCAGTAGACCTTCTGAGGGAAATGAGCAGTTCTTC.

J is TRBJ2-7 and V is TRBV20-1; D call uncertain. The CDR3 spans 11 residues. Trimming pared 1 base from V and 6 bases from J, leaving 7 bases between. Germline values: CDR1 DFQATT, CDR2 SNEGSKA (reference sequence). CDR3 sequence (DNA): TGCAGTGCTAGAGCGGATGTCGAGCAGTACTTC. Translation: CSARADVEQYF.

V usage is TRBV28 and J usage is TRBJ2-2, with 9 bases aligning to TRBD1. The trim removed 6 bases at V and 2 bases at J, leaving 4 bases unmatched. The CDR3 totals 15 residues. Germline V gene sequence: CDR1 MDHEN, CDR2 SYDVKM. The CDR3 region is CASRADRGNTGELFF. Here the CDR3 DNA reads TGTGCCAGCAGAGCGGACAGGGGAAACACCGGGGAGCTGTTTTTT.

This clonotype was observed a handful of times. The genes are TRBV10-3 and TRBJ2-5; no reliable D call. The V end lost 11 bases, the J end lost 4 bases, and 26 bases lay between the germline ends. CDR3 length: 16 amino acids. Germline lookup yields CDR1 ENHRY and CDR2 SYGVKD. The CDR3 protein is CAGSLRGDPRGETQYF. Written as DNA, the CDR3 is TGTGCCGGATCGCTCCGCGGTGACCCGCGCGGAGAGACCCAGTACTTC.

In this sample, this clonotype turned up many times. This chain joins TRBV4-2 and TRBJ1-2; D is unclear. This CDR3 is built from 12 residues. V was shortened by 4 bases and J by 8 bases, with 11 bases between the two germline ends. CDR1 and CDR2 (germline): LGHNA, YNFKEQ. CDR3 sequence reads: CASSPGSIGYTF. In DNA, the CDR3 is TGTGCCAGCAGCCCGGGCTCTATCGGCTACACCTTC.

This clonotype has ten or more counts. The CDR3: CASSLALKETQYF. The CDR3 nucleotides read TGTGCCAGCAGCCTCGCCCTTAAAGAGACCCAGTACTTC. The rearrangement joins TRBV7-2 to TRBJ2-5; D gene unclear. Germline lookup yields CDR1 SGHTA and CDR2 FQGNSA. V lost 5 bases, J lost 3 bases, and 10 bases lay in between. This CDR3 region has 13 residues.

Only a few counts were recorded for this clonotype. The chain carries TRBV6-4 and TRBJ1-5, with a possible D match to TRBD1 (6 bases). CDR1 and CDR2 (germline): MRHNA, SNTAGT. V was trimmed by 0 bases and J by 7 bases, leaving 10 bases between them. The length of the CDR3 is 14 residues. The CDR3 region has the DNA TGTGCCAGCAGTGACTCCAGGGGCGGGCAGCCCCAGCATTTT. This encodes CASSDSRGGQPQHF.

In this sample, this clonotype turned up many times. V is TRBV7-2 and J is TRBJ2-5; possibly TRBD2 for D (5 bases). The CDR3 loop spans 16 amino acids. Germline CDR1 SGHTA, CDR2 FQGNSA. V was trimmed by 1 base and J by 1 base, leaving 13 bases between them. The CDR3 region has the DNA TGTGCCAGCAGCTTAGGGGGTCATGGAGGCCAAGAGACCCAGTACTTC. Protein sequence: CASSLGGHGGQETQYF.

In its sample, this clonotype was seen a few times. The chain employs TRBV15 and TRBJ2-5, with 14 bases lining up with TRBD2. The ends lost 3 bases at V and 3 bases at J; junction bases unmatched: 3. Germline lookup yields CDR1 LNHNV and CDR2 YYDKDF (reference sequence). CDR3 length equals 16 residues. In nucleotides, the CDR3 is TGTGCCACCAGCAGGGCGACTAGCGGGGGGGAAGAGACCCAGTACTTC. This codes for CATSRATSGGEETQYF.

The chain is built from TRBV2 and TRBJ2-1, with D uncertain. Trimming stripped 4 bases from V and 3 bases from J, with 7 bases between. This CDR3 comprises 13 residues. Germline V gives CDR1 SNHLY, CDR2 FYNNEI. CDR3 protein: CASSGVSYNEQFF. The CDR3 DNA sequence: TGTGCCAGCAGTGGGGTCAGCTACAATGAGCAGTTCTTC.

This clonotype has just a few counts. The gene calls are TRBV2 and TRBJ2-2, with 10 positions matching TRBD1. CDR3 size: 15 residues. Germline V gene sequence: CDR1 SNHLY, CDR2 FYNNEI. With 6 bases clipped from V and 6 bases from J, the junction kept 7 bases outside the gene matches. The CDR3 reads CASSPRTGGSGELFF. Here the CDR3 DNA reads TGTGCCAGCAGCCCAAGGACAGGGGGATCCGGGGAGCTGTTTTTT.

This clonotype was seen a few times. This sequence joins TRBV20-1 and TRBJ1-4; the D is unclear. The V and J ends lost 3 bases and 3 bases respectively, with 11 bases between them. The CDR3 has 14 amino acids. Per the germline V gene, CDR1 is DFQATT and CDR2 is SNEGSKA (reference sequence). The chain's CDR3 is CSASPSPANEKLFF. The CDR3 coding sequence is TGCAGTGCTAGTCCTTCACCCGCTAATGAAAAACTGTTTTTT.

The sample holds many counts of this clonotype. V and J are TRBV10-3 and TRBJ1-5; TRBD1 is a possible D gene (5 bases). The CDR3 runs to 17 residues. Trimming shortened V by 0 bases and J by 3 bases, and 15 bases separated the two germline ends. Germline CDR1 reads ENHRY; CDR2 reads SYGVKD. In DNA, the CDR3 is TGTGCCATCAGTGAGTCGTACAGGCGGATTTCCAATCAGCCCCAGCATTTT. It specifies CAISESYRRISNQPQHF.

The CDR3 DNA is TGTGCCAGCAGCCAACGGAACGAGAACTATGGCTACACCTTC. Translating it yields CASSQRNENYGYTF. The V call is TRBV4-2, the J call TRBJ1-2; D call uncertain. This CDR3 has 14 residues. The V and J ends lost 2 bases and 2 bases respectively, with 9 bases between them. Germline values: CDR1 LGHNA, CDR2 YNFKEQ.

This clonotype has a count of ten or more. CDR3 sequence reads: CASSSRTGNEKLFF. The CDR3 bases are TGTGCCAGCAGCTCCCGGACAGGGAATGAAAAACTGTTTTTT. The rearrangement uses TRBV7-2 and TRBJ1-4, with 8 bases identical to TRBD1. Germline assignment: CDR1 SGHTA and CDR2 FQGNSA. The CDR3 totals 14 residues. The ends lost 4 bases at V and 5 bases at J; junction bases unmatched: 3.

This clonotype has more than one count but fewer than ten. The rearrangement joins TRBV20-1 to TRBJ2-1, with D unclear. Germline V CDR1 and CDR2: DFQATT, SNEGSKA (reference sequence). Between the trimmed V and J ends, which lost 6 bases and 5 bases, there was a span of 5 bases. This CDR3 has 10 residues. The CDR3 protein is CSALNNEQFF. CDR3 sequence (DNA): TGCAGTGCCCTAAACAATGAGCAGTTCTTC.

The table lists this clonotype with many counts. The chain couples TRBV10-1 to TRBJ2-7; D gene ambiguous. This CDR3 spans 12 amino acids. V was pared by 2 bases and J by 3 bases, with 5 bases between. The germline gives CDR1 WNHNN, CDR2 SYGVQD (reference sequence). CDR3 in DNA: TGCGCCAGCAGTGAGCCGGGCTACGAGCAGTACTTC. Translation gives CASSEPGYEQYF.

In this sample, this clonotype turned up a few times. This chain uses TRBV18 with TRBJ1-2; D is unclear. There are 13 residues in the CDR3. Germline assignment: CDR1 KGHSH and CDR2 LQKENI. Trimming stripped 0 bases from V and 3 bases from J, with 5 bases between. Here the CDR3 DNA reads TGTGCCAGCTCACCACCAACAGACTATGGCTACACCTTC. Encoded protein: CASSPPTDYGYTF. Combining the CDR3 with reference TRBV18 and TRBJ1-2 gives the whole variable domain NAGVMQNPRHLVRRRGQEARLRCSPMKGHSHVYWYRQLPEEGLKFMVYLQKENIIDESGMPKERFSAEFPKEGPSILRIQQVVRGDSAAYFCASSPPTDYGYTFGSGTRLTVV.